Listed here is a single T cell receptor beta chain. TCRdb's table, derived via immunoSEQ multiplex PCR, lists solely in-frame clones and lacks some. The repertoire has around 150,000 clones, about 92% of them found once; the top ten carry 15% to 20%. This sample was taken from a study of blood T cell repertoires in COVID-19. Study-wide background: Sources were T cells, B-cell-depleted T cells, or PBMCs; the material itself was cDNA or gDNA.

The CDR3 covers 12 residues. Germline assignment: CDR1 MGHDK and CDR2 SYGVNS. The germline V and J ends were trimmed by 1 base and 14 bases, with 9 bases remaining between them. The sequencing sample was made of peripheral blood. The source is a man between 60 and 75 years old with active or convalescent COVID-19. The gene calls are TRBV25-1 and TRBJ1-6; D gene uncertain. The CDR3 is CASSEFGGTLHF. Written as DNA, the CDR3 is TGTGCCAGCAGTGAATTCGGAGGAACCCTCCACTTT.